This TCR beta chain was identified in a study of shared clonotypes between healthy human individuals. The CDR3 is 11 residues long. V was pared by 3 bases and J by 8 bases, with 7 bases between. Germline CDR1 reads KGHSH; CDR2 reads LQKENI. This clone occurred a few times. All of the donors resided in Nashville, Tennessee, and each was a Caucasian adult. Unsorted PBMC DNA was run through sequencing on ten immunoSEQ deep assay plates. TCRdb keeps only in-frame clones here, not all; method: immunoSEQ multiplex PCR. The table records about 490,000 clones, about 79% of them present only once. The gene calls are TRBV18 and TRBJ1-2; D unresolved. The sequence came from a woman aged 40 to 55 in good health. Some clones in this sample may be carry-over from other donors' samples. Input material: PBMCs. DNA of the CDR3: TGTGCCAGCTCACCGCAACTGGGCTACACCTTC. Protein: CASSPQLGYTF.